This TCR beta chain emerged from a study of shared clonotypes between healthy human individuals. Only CD45RO-negative cells positively selected for CCR7 counted as naive CD8 cells, so terminally differentiated effector memory CD45RA+ cells were excluded. Germline V lookup: CDR1 MNHEY, CDR2 SMNVEV (reference sequence). The CDR3 has 14 amino acids. The V gene end was trimmed by 6 bases and the J gene end by 7 bases; junction bases not matched to a gene: 8. Only in-frame clones appear in the TCRdb table, and some are missing; sequencing was by immunoSEQ multiplex PCR. The sample carries nearly 2 million clones, just under 95% recorded once.

Sequencing used naive CD8+ T cells sorted from blood. J is TRBJ1-4 and V is TRBV27; 7 nucleotides match TRBD1. The TCR comes from a man younger than 30 in good health. In DNA form, the CDR3 reads TGTGCCAGCAGCGCTATCAGGGGGACTGAAAAACTGTTTTTT. Its protein is CASSAIRGTEKLFF.